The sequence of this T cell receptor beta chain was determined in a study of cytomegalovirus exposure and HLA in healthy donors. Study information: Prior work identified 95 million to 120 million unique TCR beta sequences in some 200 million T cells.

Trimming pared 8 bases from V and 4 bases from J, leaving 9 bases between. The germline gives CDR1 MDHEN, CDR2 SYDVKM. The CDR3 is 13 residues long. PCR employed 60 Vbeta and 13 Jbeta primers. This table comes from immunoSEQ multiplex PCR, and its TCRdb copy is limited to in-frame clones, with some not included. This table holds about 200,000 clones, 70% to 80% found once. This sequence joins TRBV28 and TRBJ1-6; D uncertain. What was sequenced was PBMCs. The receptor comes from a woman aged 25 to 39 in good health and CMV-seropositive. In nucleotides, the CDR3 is TGTGCCAGCGGTCGGGATTATAATTCACCCCTCCACTTT. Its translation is CASGRDYNSPLHF.